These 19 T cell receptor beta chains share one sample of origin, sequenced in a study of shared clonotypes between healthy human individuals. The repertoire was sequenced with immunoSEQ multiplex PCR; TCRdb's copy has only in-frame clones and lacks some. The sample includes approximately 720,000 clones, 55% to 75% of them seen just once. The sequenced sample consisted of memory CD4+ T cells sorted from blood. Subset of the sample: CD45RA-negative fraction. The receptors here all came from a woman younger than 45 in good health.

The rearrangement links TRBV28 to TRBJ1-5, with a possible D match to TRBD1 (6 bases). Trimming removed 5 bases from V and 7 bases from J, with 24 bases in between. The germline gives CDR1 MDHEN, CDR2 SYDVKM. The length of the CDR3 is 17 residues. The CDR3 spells CASSRTPEGGLGQPQHF. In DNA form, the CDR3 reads TGTGCCAGCAGTCGGACGCCAGAGGGGGGGCTAGGACAGCCCCAGCATTTT.

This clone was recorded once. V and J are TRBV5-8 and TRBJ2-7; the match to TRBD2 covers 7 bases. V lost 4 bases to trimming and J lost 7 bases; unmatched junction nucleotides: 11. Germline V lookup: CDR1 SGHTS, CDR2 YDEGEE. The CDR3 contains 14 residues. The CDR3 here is CASSNRDYTREQYF. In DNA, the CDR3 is TGTGCCAGCAGCAACCGGGACTATACGCGAGAGCAGTACTTC.

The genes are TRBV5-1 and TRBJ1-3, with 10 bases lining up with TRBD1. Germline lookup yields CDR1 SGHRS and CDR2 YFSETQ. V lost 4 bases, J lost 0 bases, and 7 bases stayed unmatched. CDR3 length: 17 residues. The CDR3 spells CASSPWTGGSSGNTIYF. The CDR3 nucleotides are TGCGCCAGCAGCCCCTGGACAGGGGGTTCCTCTGGAAACACCATATATTTT.

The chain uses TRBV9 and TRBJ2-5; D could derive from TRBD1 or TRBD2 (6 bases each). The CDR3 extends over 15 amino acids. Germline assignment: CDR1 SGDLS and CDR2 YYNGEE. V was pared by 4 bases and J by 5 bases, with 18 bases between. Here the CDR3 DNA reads TGTGCCAGCAGCAAAGGGACGGGGGCGTGGGAGACCCAGTACTTC. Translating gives CASSKGTGAWETQYF.

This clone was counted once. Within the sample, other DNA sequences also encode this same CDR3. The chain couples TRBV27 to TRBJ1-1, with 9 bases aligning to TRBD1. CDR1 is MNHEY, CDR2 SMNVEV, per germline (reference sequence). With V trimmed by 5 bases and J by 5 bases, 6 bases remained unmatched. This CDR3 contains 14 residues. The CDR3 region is CASSPGQGWTEAFF. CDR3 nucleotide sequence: TGTGCCAGCAGTCCGGGACAGGGTTGGACTGAAGCTTTCTTT.

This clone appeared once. The chain's CDR3 is CASKRAETQYF. The CDR3 DNA follows: TGTGCCAGCAAGAGAGCCGAGACCCAGTACTTC. The genes are TRBV6-1 and TRBJ2-5; D not resolved. The CDR3 has 11 amino acids. V dropped 7 bases and J dropped 5 bases, with 8 bases sitting between them. From germline, CDR1 is MNHNS and CDR2 SASEGT.

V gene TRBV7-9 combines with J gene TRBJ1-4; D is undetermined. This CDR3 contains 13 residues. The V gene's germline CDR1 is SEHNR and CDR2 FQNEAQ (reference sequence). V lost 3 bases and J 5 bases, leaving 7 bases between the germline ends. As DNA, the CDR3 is TGTGCCAGCAGCTTCCTAGGGAATGAAAAACTGTTTTTT. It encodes CASSFLGNEKLFF.

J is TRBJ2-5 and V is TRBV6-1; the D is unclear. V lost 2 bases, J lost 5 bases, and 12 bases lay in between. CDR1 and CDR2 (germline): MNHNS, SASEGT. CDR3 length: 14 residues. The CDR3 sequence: CASSELGSRETQYF. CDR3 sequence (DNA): TGTGCCAGCAGTGAATTAGGGTCCCGCGAGACCCAGTACTTC.

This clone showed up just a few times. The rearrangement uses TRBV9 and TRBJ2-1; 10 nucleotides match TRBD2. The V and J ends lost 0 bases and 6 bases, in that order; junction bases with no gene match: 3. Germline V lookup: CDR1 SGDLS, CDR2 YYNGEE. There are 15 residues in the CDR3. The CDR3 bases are TGTGCCAGCAGCGTAGATCCTAGCGGGAGCAATGAGCAGTTCTTC. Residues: CASSVDPSGSNEQFF.

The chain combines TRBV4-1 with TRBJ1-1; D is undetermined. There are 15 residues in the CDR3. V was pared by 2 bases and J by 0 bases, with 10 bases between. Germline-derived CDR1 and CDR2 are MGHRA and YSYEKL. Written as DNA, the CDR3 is TGCGCCAGCAGCCAATACTCACAGATGAACACTGAAGCTTTCTTT. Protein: CASSQYSQMNTEAFF.

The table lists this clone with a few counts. CDR3 DNA sequence: TGTGCCAGCAGCCAGGGAGAGGTCTATGGCTACACCTTC. Translated: CASSQGEVYGYTF. The V call is TRBV28, the J call TRBJ1-2; D perhaps matches TRBD1 (5 bases). The CDR3 is 13 residues long. The germline V gene has CDR1 MDHEN and CDR2 SYDVKM. Trimming shortened V by 6 bases and J by 4 bases, and 12 bases separated the two germline ends.

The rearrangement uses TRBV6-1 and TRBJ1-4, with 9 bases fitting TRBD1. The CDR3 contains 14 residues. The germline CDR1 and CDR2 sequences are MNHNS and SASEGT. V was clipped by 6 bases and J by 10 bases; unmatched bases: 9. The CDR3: CASREGQGVRKLFF. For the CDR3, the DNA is TGTGCCAGCAGAGAGGGACAGGGCGTCCGAAAACTGTTTTTT.

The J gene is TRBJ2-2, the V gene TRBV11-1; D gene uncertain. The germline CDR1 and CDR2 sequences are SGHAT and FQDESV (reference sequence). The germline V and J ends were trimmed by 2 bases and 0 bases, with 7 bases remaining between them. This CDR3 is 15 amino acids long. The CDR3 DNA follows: TGTGCCAGCAGCTTAATAAGTTCGAACACCGGGGAGCTGTTTTTT. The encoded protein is CASSLISSNTGELFF.

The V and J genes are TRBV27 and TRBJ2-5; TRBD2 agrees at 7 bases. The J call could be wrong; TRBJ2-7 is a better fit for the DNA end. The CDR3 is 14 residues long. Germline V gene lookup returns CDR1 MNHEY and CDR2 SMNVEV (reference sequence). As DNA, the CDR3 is TGTGCCAGCAGTTTAGCGGGAGCTAACTACGAGCAGTACTTC. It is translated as CASSLAGANYEQYF.

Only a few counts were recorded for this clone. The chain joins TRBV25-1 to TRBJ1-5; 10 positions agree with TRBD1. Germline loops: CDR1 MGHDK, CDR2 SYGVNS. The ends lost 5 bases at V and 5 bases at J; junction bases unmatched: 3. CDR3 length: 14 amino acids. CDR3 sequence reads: CASSRGTGDQPQHF. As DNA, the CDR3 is TGTGCCAGCAGTCGCGGGACAGGGGATCAGCCCCAGCATTTT. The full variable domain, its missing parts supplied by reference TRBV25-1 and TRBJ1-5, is EADIYQTPRYLVIGTGKKITLECSQTMGHDKMYWYQQDPGMELHLIHYSYGVNSTEKGDLSSESTVSRIRTEHFPLTLESARPSHTSQYLCASSRGTGDQPQHFGDGTRLSIL.

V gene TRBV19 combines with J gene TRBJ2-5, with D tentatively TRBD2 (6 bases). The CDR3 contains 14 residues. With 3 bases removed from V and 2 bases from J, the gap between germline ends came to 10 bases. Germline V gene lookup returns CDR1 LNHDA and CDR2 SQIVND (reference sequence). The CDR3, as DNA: TGTGCCAGTAGTATGGGACTTGGGCAAGAGACCCAGTACTTC. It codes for CASSMGLGQETQYF. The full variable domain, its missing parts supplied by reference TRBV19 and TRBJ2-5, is DGGITQSPKYLFRKEGQNVTLSCEQNLNHDAMYWYRQDPGQGLRLIYYSQIVNDFQKGDIAEGYSVSREKKESFPLTVTSAQKNPTAFYLCASSMGLGQETQYFGPGTRLLVL.

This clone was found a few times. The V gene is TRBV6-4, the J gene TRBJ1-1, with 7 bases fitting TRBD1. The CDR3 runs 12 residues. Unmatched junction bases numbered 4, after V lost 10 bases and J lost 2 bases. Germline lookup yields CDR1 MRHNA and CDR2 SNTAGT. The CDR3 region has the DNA TGTGCCACCCGACAGGGAAACACTGAAGCTTTCTTT. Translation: CATRQGNTEAFF.

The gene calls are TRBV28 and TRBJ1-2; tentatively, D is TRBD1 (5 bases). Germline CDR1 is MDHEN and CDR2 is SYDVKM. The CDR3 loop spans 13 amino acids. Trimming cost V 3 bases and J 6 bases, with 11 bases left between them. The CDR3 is CASSFEGRDGYTF. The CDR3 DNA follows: TGTGCCAGCAGTTTCGAGGGGAGGGATGGCTACACCTTC.

The CDR3 is CASSPAGRTEAFF. The CDR3 bases are TGTGCCAGCTCACCCGCAGGACGCACTGAAGCTTTCTTT. The chain carries TRBV18 and TRBJ1-1; D gene uncertain. Per the germline V gene, CDR1 is KGHSH and CDR2 is LQKENI. This CDR3 contains 13 residues. Trimming removed 3 bases at V and 4 bases at J, with 9 bases between. Full variable domain (missing parts from reference TRBV18 and TRBJ1-1): NAGVMQNPRHLVRRRGQEARLRCSPMKGHSHVYWYRQLPEEGLKFMVYLQKENIIDESGMPKERFSAEFPKEGPSILRIQQVVRGDSAAYFCASSPAGRTEAFFGQGTRLTVV.